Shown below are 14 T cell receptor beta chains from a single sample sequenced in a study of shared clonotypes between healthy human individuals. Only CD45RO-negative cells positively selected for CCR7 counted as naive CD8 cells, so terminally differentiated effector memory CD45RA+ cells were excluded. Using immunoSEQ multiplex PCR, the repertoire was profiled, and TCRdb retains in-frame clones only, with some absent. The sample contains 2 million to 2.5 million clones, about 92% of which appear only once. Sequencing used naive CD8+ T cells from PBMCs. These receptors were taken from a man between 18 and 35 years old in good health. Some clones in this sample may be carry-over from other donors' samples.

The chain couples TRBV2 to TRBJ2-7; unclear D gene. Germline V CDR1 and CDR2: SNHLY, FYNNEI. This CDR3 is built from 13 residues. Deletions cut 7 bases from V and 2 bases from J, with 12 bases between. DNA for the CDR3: TGTGCCAGCAAGGTGACGGAGACCTACGAGCAGTACTTC. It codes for CASKVTETYEQYF. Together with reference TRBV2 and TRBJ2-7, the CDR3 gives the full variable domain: EPEVTQTPSHQVTQMGQEVILRCVPISNHLYFYWYRQILGQKVEFLVSFYNNEISEKSEIFDDQFSVERPDGSNFTLKIRSTKLEDSAMYFCASKVTETYEQYFGPGTRLTVT.

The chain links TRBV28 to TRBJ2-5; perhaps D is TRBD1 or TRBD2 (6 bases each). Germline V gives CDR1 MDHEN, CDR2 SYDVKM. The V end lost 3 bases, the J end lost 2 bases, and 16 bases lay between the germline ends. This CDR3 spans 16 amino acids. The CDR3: CASSFWRGNQQETQYF. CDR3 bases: TGTGCCAGCAGTTTTTGGAGGGGGAACCAGCAAGAGACCCAGTACTTC.

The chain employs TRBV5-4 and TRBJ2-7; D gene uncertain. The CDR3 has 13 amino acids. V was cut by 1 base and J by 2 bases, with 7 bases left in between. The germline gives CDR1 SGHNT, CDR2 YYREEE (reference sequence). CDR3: CASSLTDPYEQYF. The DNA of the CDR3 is TGTGCCAGCAGCTTGACAGATCCCTACGAGCAGTACTTC.

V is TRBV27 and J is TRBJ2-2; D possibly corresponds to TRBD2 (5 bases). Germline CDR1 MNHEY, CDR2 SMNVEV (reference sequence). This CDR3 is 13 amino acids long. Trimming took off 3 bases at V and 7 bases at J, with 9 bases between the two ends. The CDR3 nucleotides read TGTGCCAGCAGTTTCGGGGTTTTCGGGGAGCTGTTTTTT. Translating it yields CASSFGVFGELFF.

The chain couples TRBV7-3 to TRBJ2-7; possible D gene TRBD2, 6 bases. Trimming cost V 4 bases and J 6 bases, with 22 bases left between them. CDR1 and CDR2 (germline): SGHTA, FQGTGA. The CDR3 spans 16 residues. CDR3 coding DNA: TGTGCCAGCAGCTCCCGGAGGGTAGTCCGTTTACGCGAGCAGTACTTC. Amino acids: CASSSRRVVRLREQYF.

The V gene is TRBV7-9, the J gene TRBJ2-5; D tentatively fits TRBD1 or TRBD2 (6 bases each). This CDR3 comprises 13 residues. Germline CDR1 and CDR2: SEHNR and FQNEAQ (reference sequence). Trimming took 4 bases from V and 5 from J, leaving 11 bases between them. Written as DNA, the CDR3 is TGTGCCAGCAGCTGGGGGGCTGGGGAGACCCAGTACTTC. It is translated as CASSWGAGETQYF.

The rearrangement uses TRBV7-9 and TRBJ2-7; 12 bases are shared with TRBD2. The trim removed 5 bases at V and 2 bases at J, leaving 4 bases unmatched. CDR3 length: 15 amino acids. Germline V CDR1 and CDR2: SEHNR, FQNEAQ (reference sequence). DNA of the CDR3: TGTGCCAGCAGCAACAGACTAGCGGGGGCCTACGAGCAGTACTTC. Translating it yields CASSNRLAGAYEQYF.

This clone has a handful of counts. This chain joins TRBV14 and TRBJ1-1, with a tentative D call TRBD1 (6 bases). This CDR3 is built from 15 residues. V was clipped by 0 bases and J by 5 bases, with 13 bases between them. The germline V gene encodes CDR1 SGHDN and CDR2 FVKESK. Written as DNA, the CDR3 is TGTGCCAGCAGCCAAGAACGTCAGGGGTGGACTGAAGCTTTCTTT. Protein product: CASSQERQGWTEAFF.

The chain's CDR3 is CASSLGGFEQYF. The CDR3 coding sequence is TGCGCCAGCAGCTTGGGAGGTTTCGAGCAGTACTTC. This chain links TRBV5-1 with TRBJ2-7; D is unresolved. V lost 0 bases and J 6 bases, leaving 7 bases between the germline ends. The CDR3 extends over 12 amino acids. Germline V lookup: CDR1 SGHRS, CDR2 YFSETQ.

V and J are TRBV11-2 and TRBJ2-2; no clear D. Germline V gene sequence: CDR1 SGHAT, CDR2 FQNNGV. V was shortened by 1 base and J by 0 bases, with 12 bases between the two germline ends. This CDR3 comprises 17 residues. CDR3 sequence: CASSLVGSLTNTGELFF. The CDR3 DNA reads TGTGCCAGCAGCTTAGTGGGCAGCTTAACGAACACCGGGGAGCTGTTTTTT.

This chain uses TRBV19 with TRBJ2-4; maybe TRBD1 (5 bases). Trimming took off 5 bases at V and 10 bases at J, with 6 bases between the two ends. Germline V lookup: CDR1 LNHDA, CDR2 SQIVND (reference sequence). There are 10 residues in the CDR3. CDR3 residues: CASSQGIQYF. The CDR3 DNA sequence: TGTGCCAGTAGTCAGGGAATTCAGTACTTC. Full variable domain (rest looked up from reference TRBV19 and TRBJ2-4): DGGITQSPKYLFRKEGQNVTLSCEQNLNHDAMYWYRQDPGQGLRLIYYSQIVNDFQKGDIAEGYSVSREKKESFPLTVTSAQKNPTAFYLCASSQGIQYFGAGTRLSVL.

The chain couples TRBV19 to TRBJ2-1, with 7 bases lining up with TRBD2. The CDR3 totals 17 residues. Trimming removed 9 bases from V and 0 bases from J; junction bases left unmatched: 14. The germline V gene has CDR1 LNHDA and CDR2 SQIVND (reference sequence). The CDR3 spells CARPGSRRENSYNEQFF. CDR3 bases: TGTGCCAGACCTGGGTCCAGGCGGGAGAACTCCTACAATGAGCAGTTCTTC.

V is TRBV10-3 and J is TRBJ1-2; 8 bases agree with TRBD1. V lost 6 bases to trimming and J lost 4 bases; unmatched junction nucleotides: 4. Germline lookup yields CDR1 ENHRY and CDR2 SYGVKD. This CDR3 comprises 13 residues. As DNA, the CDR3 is TGTGCCATCAGGACAGGGGACTCCTATGGCTACACCTTC. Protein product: CAIRTGDSYGYTF.

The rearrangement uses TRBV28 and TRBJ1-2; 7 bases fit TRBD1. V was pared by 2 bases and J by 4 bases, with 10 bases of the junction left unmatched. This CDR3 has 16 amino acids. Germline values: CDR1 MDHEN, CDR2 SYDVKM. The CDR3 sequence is CASSLHTGVGGYGYTF. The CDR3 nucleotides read TGTGCCAGCAGTTTACATACAGGGGTGGGAGGCTATGGCTACACCTTC.